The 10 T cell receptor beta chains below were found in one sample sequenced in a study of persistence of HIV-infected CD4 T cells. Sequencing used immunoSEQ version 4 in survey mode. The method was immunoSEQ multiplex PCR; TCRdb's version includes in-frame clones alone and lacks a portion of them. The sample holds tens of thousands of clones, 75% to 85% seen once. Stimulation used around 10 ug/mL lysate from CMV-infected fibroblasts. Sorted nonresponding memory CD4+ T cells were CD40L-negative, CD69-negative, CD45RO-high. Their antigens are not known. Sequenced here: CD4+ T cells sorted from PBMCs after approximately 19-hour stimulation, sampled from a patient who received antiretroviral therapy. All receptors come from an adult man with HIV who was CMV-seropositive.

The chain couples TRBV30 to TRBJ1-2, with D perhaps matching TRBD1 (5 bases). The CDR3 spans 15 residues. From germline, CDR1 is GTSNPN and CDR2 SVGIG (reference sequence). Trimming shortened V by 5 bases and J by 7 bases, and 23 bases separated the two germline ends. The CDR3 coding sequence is TGTGCCTGGGCCCGGGACCTGCTAAGCCCCCGTGGCTACACCTTC. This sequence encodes CAWARDLLSPRGYTF.

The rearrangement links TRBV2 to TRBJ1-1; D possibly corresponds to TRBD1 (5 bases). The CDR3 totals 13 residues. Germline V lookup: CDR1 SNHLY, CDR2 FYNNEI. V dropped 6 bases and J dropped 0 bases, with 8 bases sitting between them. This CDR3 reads CASRLGLNTEAFF. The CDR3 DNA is TGTGCCAGCAGGTTGGGGCTGAACACTGAAGCTTTCTTT.

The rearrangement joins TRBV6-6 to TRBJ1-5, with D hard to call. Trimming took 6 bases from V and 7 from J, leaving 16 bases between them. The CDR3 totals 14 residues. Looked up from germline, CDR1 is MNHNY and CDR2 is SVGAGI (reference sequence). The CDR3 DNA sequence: TGTGCCAGCAGCCTCCAGGAACGAGGACAGCCCCAGCATTTT. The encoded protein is CASSLQERGQPQHF.

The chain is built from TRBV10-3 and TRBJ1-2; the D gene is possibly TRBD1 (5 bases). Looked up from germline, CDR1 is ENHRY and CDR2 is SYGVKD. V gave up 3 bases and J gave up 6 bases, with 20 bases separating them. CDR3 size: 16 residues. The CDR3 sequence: CAISDGPGRPGHGYTF. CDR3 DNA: TGTGCCATCAGTGATGGCCCGGGACGGCCGGGACATGGCTACACCTTC.

The CDR3 DNA is TGTGCCAGCAGCCCCCAACCACAGGATACCCCGAGCTCCTATAATTCACCCCTCCACTTT. This translates into CASSPQPQDTPSSYNSPLHF. The genes are TRBV4-2 and TRBJ1-6; a possible D gene is TRBD1 (5 bases). The germline CDR1 and CDR2 sequences are LGHNA and YNFKEQ. The CDR3 has 20 residues. Between the trimmed V and J ends, which lost 4 bases and 0 bases, there was a span of 22 bases.

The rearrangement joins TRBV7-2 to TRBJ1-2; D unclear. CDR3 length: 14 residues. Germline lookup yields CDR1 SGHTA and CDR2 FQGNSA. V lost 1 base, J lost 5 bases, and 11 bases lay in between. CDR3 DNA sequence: TGTGCCAGCAGCTTAGATTGGCACCGGTATGGCTACACCTTC. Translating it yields CASSLDWHRYGYTF. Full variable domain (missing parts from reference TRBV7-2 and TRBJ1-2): GAGVSQSPSNKVTEKGKDVELRCDPISGHTALYWYRQSLGQGLEFLIYFQGNSAPDKSGLPSDRFSAERTGGSVSTLTIQRTQQEDSAVYLCASSLDWHRYGYTFGSGTRLTVV.

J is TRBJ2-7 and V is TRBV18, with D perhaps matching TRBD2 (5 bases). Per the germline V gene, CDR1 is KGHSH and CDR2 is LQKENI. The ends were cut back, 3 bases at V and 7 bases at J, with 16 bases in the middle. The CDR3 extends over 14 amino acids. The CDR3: CASSPSAEGREQYF. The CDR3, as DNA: TGTGCCAGCTCACCCTCCGCCGAGGGTAGGGAGCAGTACTTC. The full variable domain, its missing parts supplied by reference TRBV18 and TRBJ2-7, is NAGVMQNPRHLVRRRGQEARLRCSPMKGHSHVYWYRQLPEEGLKFMVYLQKENIIDESGMPKERFSAEFPKEGPSILRIQQVVRGDSAAYFCASSPSAEGREQYFGPGTRLTVT.

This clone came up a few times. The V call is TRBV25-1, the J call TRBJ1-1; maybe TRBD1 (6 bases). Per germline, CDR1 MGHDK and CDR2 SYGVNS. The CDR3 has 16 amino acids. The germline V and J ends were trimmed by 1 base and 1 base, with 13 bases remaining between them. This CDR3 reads CASSESTGLGNTEAFF. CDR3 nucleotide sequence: TGTGCCAGCAGTGAATCCACAGGGCTGGGGAACACTGAAGCTTTCTTT.

In DNA form, the CDR3 reads TGTGCCAGCAGTCGCCTCAGAGCGCCGGGAAATGAGCAGTTCTTC. Its protein product is CASSRLRAPGNEQFF. V is TRBV27 and J is TRBJ2-1, with D perhaps matching TRBD2 (5 bases). V was trimmed by 5 bases and J by 7 bases, leaving 18 bases between them. The CDR3 runs 15 residues. Germline V gene lookup returns CDR1 MNHEY and CDR2 SMNVEV (reference sequence).

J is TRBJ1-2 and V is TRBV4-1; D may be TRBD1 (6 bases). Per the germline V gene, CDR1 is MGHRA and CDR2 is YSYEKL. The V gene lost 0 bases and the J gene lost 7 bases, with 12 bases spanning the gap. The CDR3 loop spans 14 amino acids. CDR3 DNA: TGCGCCAGCAGCCAAGATACAGGGCCTAGTGGCTACACCTTC. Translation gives CASSQDTGPSGYTF.